These 2 T cell receptor beta chains originate from one sample sequenced in a study of cytomegalovirus exposure and HLA in healthy donors. PCR was performed using 60 Vbeta and 13 Jbeta primers. TCRdb's table, derived via immunoSEQ multiplex PCR, lists solely in-frame clones and lacks some. The sample holds over 100,000 clones, approximately 8.8% seen once. The source material was PBMCs. The source is a man in his forties or fifties in good health and CMV-seronegative.

The V call is TRBV5-8, the J call TRBJ2-5; D is possibly TRBD2 (5 bases). This CDR3 has 15 residues. Looked up from germline, CDR1 is SGHTS and CDR2 is YDEGEE. The germline V and J ends were trimmed by 0 bases and 4 bases, with 13 bases remaining between them. Written as DNA, the CDR3 is TGTGCCAGCAGCTTGGCCAGGACTCCCTTAGAGACCCAGTACTTC. Amino acid sequence: CASSLARTPLETQYF.

This clone has more than one count but fewer than ten. The chain recombines TRBV11-2 with TRBJ1-2; 9 bases map to TRBD1. CDR3 length: 15 amino acids. Germline CDR1 is SGHAT and CDR2 is FQNNGV. Germline trimming cut 5 bases from V and 4 bases from J; bases unmatched to any gene: 8. CDR3 protein: CASSDFTGGAYGYTF. The CDR3 DNA reads as TGTGCCAGCAGCGATTTTACAGGGGGCGCCTATGGCTACACCTTC.